The rows below give T cell receptor beta chains drawn from one sample of a study of identical twins. TCRdb ran MiXCR on the 5' RACE reads and lists one entry per CDR3 protein. The sample has some 760,000 distinct CDR3 sequences, around a sixth seen once. These data are also associated with another study on T cells expressing NK-cell markers.

The sequencing input was PBMCs. These receptors all come from a woman aged 18-29 years in good health. Each CDR3 is given with its conserved first and last residue. D genes are given only for firm matches. The listing skips clone size in some rows; elsewhere it reads once, few, many or a size class.

CDR3nt: TGCAGTGCCGAACTAGCGGACGACTCCTACAATGAGCAGTTCTTC
CDR3aa: CSAELADDSYNEQFF
v_gene: TRBV20-1
j_gene: TRBJ2-1
abundance: .
d_gene: TRBD2

CDR3nt: TGTGCCAGCGCCTCGGGTGGGGGGGGGCCCTACGAGCAGTACTTC
CDR3aa: CASASGGGGPYEQYF
v_gene: TRBV12-3/TRBV12-4
j_gene: TRBJ2-7
abundance: .
d_gene: .

CDR3nt: TGTGCCAGCAGTGATACGTCTAGCGGGGGGGCCTCCGGGGAGCTGTTTTTT
CDR3aa: CASSDTSSGGASGELFF
v_gene: TRBV6-4
j_gene: TRBJ2-2
abundance: .
d_gene: TRBD2

CDR3nt: TGCGCCAGCAGCCAGCGGGGGAATCAAGAGACCCAGTACTTC
CDR3aa: CASSQRGNQETQYF
v_gene: TRBV4-1
j_gene: TRBJ2-5
abundance: few
d_gene: TRBD2

CDR3nt: TGTGCCAGCAGTTTCGCCGGCCCCCTGTACAATGAGCAGTTCTTC
CDR3aa: CASSFAGPLYNEQFF
v_gene: TRBV12-3/TRBV12-4
j_gene: TRBJ2-1
abundance: .
d_gene: .

CDR3nt: TGCAGTGCCCTACAAGGGGCAAGCACAGATACGCAGTATTTT
CDR3aa: CSALQGASTDTQYF
v_gene: TRBV20-1
j_gene: TRBJ2-3
abundance: many
d_gene: .

CDR3nt: TGCAGTGCTTTAGGGCCCGGGTTCACAGATACGCAGTATTTT
CDR3aa: CSALGPGFTDTQYF
v_gene: TRBV20-1
j_gene: TRBJ2-3
abundance: few
d_gene: .

CDR3nt: TGTGCCACCAGCAGGGGTCAGGGGGCGACAGATACGCAGTATTTT
CDR3aa: CATSRGQGATDTQYF
v_gene: TRBV15
j_gene: TRBJ2-3
abundance: few
d_gene: TRBD1

CDR3nt: TGTGCCAGCAGCCGGAGGGGGAACAATCAGCCCCAGCATTTT
CDR3aa: CASSRRGNNQPQHF
v_gene: TRBV7-2
j_gene: TRBJ1-5
abundance: few
d_gene: .

CDR3nt: TGTGCCAGCAGTTCCTATACGCAGGGGGACAATGGCTACACCTTC
CDR3aa: CASSSYTQGDNGYTF
v_gene: TRBV12-3/TRBV12-4
j_gene: TRBJ1-2
abundance: few
d_gene: TRBD1

CDR3nt: TGTGCCAGCAGTTACTCCCAGCGGGGGGAGACCCAGTACTTC
CDR3aa: CASSYSQRGETQYF
v_gene: TRBV6-5
j_gene: TRBJ2-5
abundance: few
d_gene: TRBD2

CDR3nt: TGTGCCAGCAGTTACTCAAAGGGTTCTGGCTACACCTTC
CDR3aa: CASSYSKGSGYTF
v_gene: TRBV6-5
j_gene: TRBJ1-2
abundance: .
d_gene: .

CDR3nt: TGTGCCAGCAGTTTTGCTAGCGGGGCCTACGAGCAGTACTTC
CDR3aa: CASSFASGAYEQYF
v_gene: TRBV12-3/TRBV12-4
j_gene: TRBJ2-7
abundance: many
d_gene: TRBD2

CDR3nt: TGCAGTGCCACCACTAGCGCCTCTTACAATGAGCAGTTCTTC
CDR3aa: CSATTSASYNEQFF
v_gene: TRBV20-1
j_gene: TRBJ2-1
abundance: .
d_gene: TRBD2

CDR3nt: TGTGCCAGCAGCTACCGACAGGGGAACACCGGGGAGCTGTTTTTT
CDR3aa: CASSYRQGNTGELFF
v_gene: TRBV9
j_gene: TRBJ2-2
abundance: few
d_gene: TRBD1

CDR3nt: TGTGCCACCGGAAACGGAATTTACACCGGGGAGCTGTTTTTT
CDR3aa: CATGNGIYTGELFF
v_gene: TRBV24-1
j_gene: TRBJ2-2
abundance: many
d_gene: .

CDR3nt: TGTGCCACCGGACTAGCGGGAGGTTCGGAGGAGCAGTTCTTC
CDR3aa: CATGLAGGSEEQFF
v_gene: TRBV10-3
j_gene: TRBJ2-1
abundance: .
d_gene: TRBD2